This T cell receptor (beta chain) appears in the sequencing data of a study of T-cell reconstitution after alpha-beta-depleted transplantation in children. Notes on the study in general: Newly produced T cells mostly accounted for T-cell counts and diversity one year post-transplant.

The V end was cut by 4 bases, the J end by 5 bases, with 9 bases between. Germline values: CDR1 PRHDT, CDR2 FYEKMQ (reference sequence). This CDR3 region has 12 residues. Unique molecular identifiers were incorporated during preparation of the TCRbeta library. TCRdb analysed the PCR reads with MiXCR anew, one entry per CDR3 protein. The sample contains 700,000 to 950,000 distinct CDR3 sequences, less than 20% of which appear only once. In regard to this clonotype: Its target is unknown.

The chain is built from TRBV13 and TRBJ2-7; D is unresolved. The material sequenced was PBMCs, mostly from graft donor cells, taken 360 days after TCRalphabeta/CD19-depleted stem cell transplant. This sequence was found in a male patient between 10 and 17 years old who had a stem cell transplant for acute lymphoblastic leukemia, so the T cells may come from the graft donor. This chain's CDR3 is CASSSLEDEQYF. The CDR3 DNA sequence: TGTGCCAGCAGCTCTTTAGAAGACGAGCAGTACTTC.